This T cell receptor (beta chain) was captured in a study of molecular identifiers for immune sequencing clone quantification (dated by TCRdb to the late 2010s). Some background on the complete study: In a replicate experiment, RNA from around 18,000 or 91,000 naive CD8 T cells was split into five aliquots, four of which were sequenced. This methods study benchmarked molecular-identifier clustering-based TCR repertoire sequencing (MIDCIRS) and TCR RNA copy counting, using CD8 T cells to do so. Overall study results and their limits: In CMV-specific effector cells, clones with more than 20 RNA copies accounted for over 97% of molecules, whereas in naive cells such clones accounted for under 1%. Naive libraries contained spiked-in Jurkat TCR RNA (approximately ten copies' worth), which is not part of the donor repertoire. When barcode sub-clustering was left out, chimeric consensus sequences inflated TCR diversity, with chimeras reaching as high as 47%. Even against a background of 750,000 to 1,000,000 naive CD8 T cells, spiked-in Jurkat TCR RNA amounting to a single cell's worth was reported to be detectable. Identical TCR molecules sharing a barcode could cause highly expanded clone sizes to be underestimated. Modeling gave around 2.7 recovered TCR RNA copies per cell versus 9.5 to 10 by digital PCR, implying approximately 32% capture efficiency.

Notes on this clonotype: No antigen is known for it. Base qualities are not at hand, and no much larger clone is one base apart.

Library preparation employed PCR. For sequencing, a NextSeq 500 was employed. Bulk TCR libraries were generated as previously described, with the TCR primers listed in Table S5 used. The Qiagen AllPrep DNA/RNA kit was used to purify total RNA. Before analysis, reads from multiple sequencing runs of the same library were pooled. Under the source paper's analysis protocol: Reads were retained only if their TCR constant sequence matched exactly, and those retained reads were trimmed to 150 nt and grouped according to their 12-nt molecular barcodes. Reads within each barcode group were sub-clustered using a 15% Levenshtein threshold, and quality-weighted consensus sequences were constructed for each RNA molecule. Non-functional sequences were discarded, and so were lower-count sequences lying one edit away from another sequence. On the basis of fitting two negative binomial distributions, barcode sub-clusters with fewer than 20% of the maximum read count were discarded. TCRdb ran its own pipeline on the public reads, namely fastp trimming at Q25 and MiXCR clone calling, and kept in-frame beta chains. Rows are unified per CDR3 protein, each entry keeping the most common DNA and genes. It is TCRdb's table, rather than the study itself, that gives the V and J calls and clone size. In all, the sample holds approximately 590,000 distinct CDR3 sequences, and less than 30% of those were seen once. The ten largest clonotypes hold roughly 0.83% of the sample.

Libraries of naive CD8 T cells were built from anywhere between roughly 17,000 and 1,000,000 sorted cells, with 10%, 30% or 50% of the purified RNA used. Naive CD8 T cells were FACS-sorted as CD8+CD4-CCR7+CD45RA+ on a BD FACSAria II into RLT Plus buffer. Nine to eleven TCR copies' worth of Jurkat RNA were spiked into about 19,000-1,000,000 naive CD8 T cell samples to test detection sensitivity. Enrichment of CD8 T cells was done with RosetteSep CD8+ T Cell Enrichment Cocktail plus Ficoll-Paque, and ACK red cell lysis came afterward. The CDR3 contains 13 residues, cysteine and phenylalanine counted. Only the CDR3 DNA stays, 39 bases, in frame from base 1. V lost 4 bases and J lost 14 bases; the stretch between them is 21 bases long. As encoded in the germline V gene, CDR1 is SQVTM while CDR2 is ANQGSEA.

This clonotype was sampled from a human donor in good health. Some libraries in this study had Jurkat cell RNA spiked in. Material: naive CD8+ T cells from blood, with Jurkat cell RNA spiked in. The cell subset or site label, read with the paper, signifies: FACS-sorted CD8+CD4-CCR7+CD45RA+ naive T cells. The rearranged segments are TRBV29-1 and TRBJ1-3; no D gene call is confident. In nucleotide form, the sequence is TGCAGCGTTGCAGATCGGCCGTTAAACCCCCTATATTTT. Its product reads: CSVADRPLNPLYF.